The T cell receptor beta chain described here comes from a study of CDR3 diversity in severe acne. One entry per CDR3 protein, called by TCRdb with MiXCR from the PCR reads. The profile shows about 84,000 distinct CDR3 sequences, around 49% of them singletons. Germline V lookup: CDR1 SGHDT, CDR2 YYEEEE. This CDR3 has 15 residues. Losses at the gene ends were 0 bases for V and 4 bases for J; bases not matched to a gene: 3. The J gene is TRBJ2-5, the V gene TRBV5-6; 10 positions match TRBD2. This clonotype was obtained from a male donor in good health, without acne. The source material was blood. The CDR3 DNA is TGTGCCAGCAGCTTGGCGCTAGCGGGAGTAGAGACCCAGTACTTC. Its protein product is CASSLALAGVETQYF. The full variable domain, its missing parts supplied by reference TRBV5-6 and TRBJ2-5, is DAGVTQSPTHLIKTRGQQVTLRCSPKSGHDTVSWYQQALGQGPQFIFQYYEEEERQRGNFPDRFSGHQFPNYSSELNVNALLLGDSALYLCASSLALAGVETQYFGPGTRLLVL.